This TCR beta chain was sequenced during a study of blood T cell repertoires in COVID-19. Study-level background: Donors in the United States, Italy and Spain gave samples during acute or convalescent COVID-19. From T cells, B-cell-depleted T cells, or PBMCs came the material, which was cDNA or gDNA.

V lost 7 bases and J lost 4, with 14 bases in between. In germline, CDR1 is SQVTM, CDR2 ANQGSEA. This CDR3 has 13 amino acids. Original methodology: Cell counts per sample came from amplifying reference gene primers. Here immunoSEQ multiplex PCR was the method, and the copy in TCRdb shows in-frame clones only, minus some. The V and J calls and clone size were taken over from that table, and D and trimming were inferred from the DNA. The repertoire holds about 400,000 clones, with around 89% as singletons. The receptor comes from a woman in her twenties or thirties with acute or convalescent COVID-19. The sequenced sample was peripheral blood. The chain has TRBV29-1 and TRBJ2-1, with D maybe TRBD1 (6 bases). CDR3 residues: CSETRGTYNEQFF. The CDR3 DNA sequence: TGCAGCGAAACCAGGGGAACTTACAATGAGCAGTTCTTC.